This T cell receptor (beta chain) stems from a study of blood T cell repertoires in COVID-19 (dated by TCRdb to 2018 to 2021). A note on the overall study: The collaborator samples originated in the United States, Italy and Spain and spanned the acute and convalescent phases of COVID-19. Samples came from the ongoing ImmuneRACE study (first 160 participants) plus 1,254 subjects from 6 global collaborators. A freely available public database, intended as a resource for researchers studying the immune response to SARS-CoV-2, is where the repertoires were released. Subjects who had been exposed to COVID-19, were actively infected with it, or had recovered from it provided the deeply sampled blood TCRbeta repertoires that made up the dataset. Where available, HLA class I and class II types were obtained from metadata supplied by the sample provider rather than from assay-based typing. The prospective study material was composed of cDNA or gDNA derived from T cells, B-cell-depleted T cells, or PBMCs. Nearly every sample came with metadata listing a de-identified subject ID, COVID-19 status, age in years and sex. Overall results and qualifications from the work: The quantity of clinical and demographic metadata differed by source and by participant and was supplied without curation.

TCRbeta CDR3 regions were amplified from genomic DNA using the immunoSEQ Assay, a bias-controlled multiplex PCR. As for how the authors treated the data: Nucleated cell counts per sample were estimated from amplification of reference gene primers within the assay. To quantify the absolute abundance of each unique TCRbeta CDR3 rearrangement, sequence reads were collapsed and filtered. For each sample, productive Simpson clonality was calculated as the square root of Simpson's diversity index over productive rearrangements. TCRdb's version of the immuneACCESS table is confined to in-frame rearrangements and falls short of the full clone set. An unresolved V gene accounts for under half of the shortfall where checked; the remainder is of unknown origin. V, J and clone size are those of that table, while D and trimming were read from the DNA. The sample yields a few hundred thousand clones; around 88% were counted once. Together, the top ten hold 2% to 2.5% of the sample.

Participants in the prospective study were enrolled through a virtual design, were aged roughly 18 to 100 years, and lived in fewer than 30 United States geographic areas. In the prospective study, participants were assigned to cohorts based on the clinical history participants reported in a screening survey and a study questionnaire. Mobile phlebotomists in the prospective study collected whole blood, serum and a nasopharyngeal or oropharyngeal swab from every participant. Over a roughly 2-month period, participants in the prospective study had the option of providing additional blood draws and questionnaires. Before DNA extraction, blood samples from the prospective study were shipped at room temperature or frozen. From the cysteine up to the phenylalanine, the CDR3 has a length of 13 residues. The sequence is cut down to CDR3 DNA, 39 bases in frame from base 1. Sequences SGHRS (CDR1) and YFSETQ (CDR2) are obtained from the germline V gene. V drops 5 bases and J drops 3 bases, leaving 11 bases in between.

As to this clone: The target of this receptor is not known. Base qualities are not recorded, but no much larger clone differs from it by a single base.

Sequenced sample: PBMCs or T cells enriched from blood (not recorded which). The sequence was obtained from a woman between 40 and 55 years old with acute COVID-19. The chain is assembled from TRBV5-1 and TRBJ1-1; the D gene is perhaps TRBD1, from 5 matching bases. The CDR3 reads CASSVGRDTEAFF. The nucleotides are TGCGCCAGCAGTGTTGGCAGGGACACTGAAGCTTTCTTT.